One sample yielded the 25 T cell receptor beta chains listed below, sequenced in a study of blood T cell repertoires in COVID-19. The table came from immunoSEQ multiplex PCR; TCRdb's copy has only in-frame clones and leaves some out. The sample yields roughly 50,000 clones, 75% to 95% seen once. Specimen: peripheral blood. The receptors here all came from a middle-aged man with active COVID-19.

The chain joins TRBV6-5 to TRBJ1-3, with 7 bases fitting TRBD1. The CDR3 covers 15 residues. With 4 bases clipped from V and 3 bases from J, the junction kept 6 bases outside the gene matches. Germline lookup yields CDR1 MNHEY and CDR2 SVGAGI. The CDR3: CASSSGTVDGNTIYF. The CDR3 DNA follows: TGTGCCAGCAGTTCAGGGACAGTTGATGGAAACACCATATATTTT.

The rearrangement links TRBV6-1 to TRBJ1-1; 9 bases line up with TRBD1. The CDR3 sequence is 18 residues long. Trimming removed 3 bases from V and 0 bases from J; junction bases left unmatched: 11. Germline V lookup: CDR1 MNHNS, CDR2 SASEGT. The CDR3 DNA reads TGTGCCAGCAGTGAGAGTTGGACAGGGGCGGGGGTGAACACTGAAGCTTTCTTT. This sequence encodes CASSESWTGAGVNTEAFF.

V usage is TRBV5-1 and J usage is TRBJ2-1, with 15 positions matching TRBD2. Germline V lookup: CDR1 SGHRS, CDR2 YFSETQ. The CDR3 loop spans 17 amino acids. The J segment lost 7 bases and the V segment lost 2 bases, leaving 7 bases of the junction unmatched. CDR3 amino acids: CASSFRTSGRALNEQFF. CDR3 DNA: TGCGCCAGCAGCTTCCGGACTAGCGGGAGGGCCCTGAATGAGCAGTTCTTC.

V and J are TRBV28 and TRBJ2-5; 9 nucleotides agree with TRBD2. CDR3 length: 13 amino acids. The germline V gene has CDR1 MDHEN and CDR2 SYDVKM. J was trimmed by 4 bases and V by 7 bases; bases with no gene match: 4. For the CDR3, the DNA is TGTGCCAGCATTTCTAGCGGGGCAGAGACCCAGTACTTC. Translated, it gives CASISSGAETQYF.

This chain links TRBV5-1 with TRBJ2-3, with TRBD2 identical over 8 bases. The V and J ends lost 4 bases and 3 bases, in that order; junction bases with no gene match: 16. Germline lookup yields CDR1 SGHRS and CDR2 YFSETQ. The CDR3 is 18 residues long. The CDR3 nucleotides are TGCGCCAGCAGCGGACAGCCCGTCGGGACTAGATTAACAGATACGCAGTATTTT. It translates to CASSGQPVGTRLTDTQYF. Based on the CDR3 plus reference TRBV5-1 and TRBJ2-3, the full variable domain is KAGVTQTPRYLIKTRGQQVTLSCSPISGHRSVSWYQQTPGQGLQFLFEYFSETQRNKGNFPGRFSGRQFSNSRSEMNVSTLELGDSALYLCASSGQPVGTRLTDTQYFGPGTRLTVL.

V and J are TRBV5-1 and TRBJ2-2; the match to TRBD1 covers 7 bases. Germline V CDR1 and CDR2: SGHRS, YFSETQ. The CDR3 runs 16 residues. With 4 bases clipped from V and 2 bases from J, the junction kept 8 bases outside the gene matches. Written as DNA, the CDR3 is TGCGCCAGCAGCCAACGGGACAGTCTTAACACCGGGGAGCTGTTTTTT. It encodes CASSQRDSLNTGELFF.

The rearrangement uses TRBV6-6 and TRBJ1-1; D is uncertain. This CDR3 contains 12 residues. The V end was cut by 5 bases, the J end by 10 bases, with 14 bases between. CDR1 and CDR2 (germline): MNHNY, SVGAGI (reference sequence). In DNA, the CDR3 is TGTGCCAGCAGTGGCGGCGGAGGAGTAGCTTTCTTT. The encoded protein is CASSGGGGVAFF.

The CDR3 spells CASSLVGQGAVKSSPLHF. The CDR3 coding sequence is TGTGCCAGCAGCTTGGTGGGACAGGGGGCCGTGAAAAGTTCACCCCTCCACTTT. This sequence joins TRBV5-6 and TRBJ1-6, with 12 bases identical to TRBD1. V was pared by 0 bases and J by 9 bases, with 10 bases of the junction left unmatched. The germline V gene encodes CDR1 SGHDT and CDR2 YYEEEE. The CDR3 spans 18 residues.

The CDR3 DNA reads TGTGCCAGCAGTGGGGGTGGAGCGGGAGTGGTCTATGAGCAGTTCTTC. Encoded protein: CASSGGGAGVVYEQFF. The genes are TRBV28 and TRBJ2-1; 8 positions agree with TRBD2. Losses at the gene ends were 5 bases for V and 8 bases for J; bases not matched to a gene: 14. The CDR3 covers 16 residues. CDR1 and CDR2 from the germline V gene are MDHEN and SYDVKM.

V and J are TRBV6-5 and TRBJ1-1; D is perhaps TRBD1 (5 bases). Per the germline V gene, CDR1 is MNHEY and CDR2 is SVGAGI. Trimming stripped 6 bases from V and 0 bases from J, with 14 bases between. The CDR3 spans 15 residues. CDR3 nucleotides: TGTGCCAGCAGGGGGGGGGTAGGGCTGAACACTGAAGCTTTCTTT. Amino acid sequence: CASRGGVGLNTEAFF.

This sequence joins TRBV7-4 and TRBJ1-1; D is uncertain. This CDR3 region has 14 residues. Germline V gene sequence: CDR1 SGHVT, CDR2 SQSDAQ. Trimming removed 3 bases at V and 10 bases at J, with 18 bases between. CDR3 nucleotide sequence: TGTGCCAGCAGCTTCGCACGGCGGGCAGTTCGAGCTTTCTTT. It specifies CASSFARRAVRAFF.

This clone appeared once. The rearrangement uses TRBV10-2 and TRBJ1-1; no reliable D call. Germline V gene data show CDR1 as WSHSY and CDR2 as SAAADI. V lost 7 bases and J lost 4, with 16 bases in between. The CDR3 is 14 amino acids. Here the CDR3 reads CASTIGEVRTEAFF. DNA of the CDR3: TGCGCCAGCACAATTGGGGAGGTGCGCACTGAAGCTTTCTTT.

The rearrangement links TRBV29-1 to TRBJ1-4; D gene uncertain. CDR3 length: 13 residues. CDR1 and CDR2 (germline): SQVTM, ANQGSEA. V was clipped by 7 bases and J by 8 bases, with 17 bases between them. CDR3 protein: CSADPGNNEKLFF. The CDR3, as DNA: TGCAGCGCTGACCCGGGGAATAACGAAAAACTGTTTTTT.

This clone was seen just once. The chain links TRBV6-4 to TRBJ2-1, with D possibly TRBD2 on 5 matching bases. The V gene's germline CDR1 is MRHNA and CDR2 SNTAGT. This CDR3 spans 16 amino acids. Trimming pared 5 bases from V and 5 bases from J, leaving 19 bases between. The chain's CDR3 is CASSPQPFSGHNEQFF. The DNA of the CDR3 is TGTGCCAGCAGTCCCCAACCCTTCAGCGGCCACAATGAGCAGTTCTTC.

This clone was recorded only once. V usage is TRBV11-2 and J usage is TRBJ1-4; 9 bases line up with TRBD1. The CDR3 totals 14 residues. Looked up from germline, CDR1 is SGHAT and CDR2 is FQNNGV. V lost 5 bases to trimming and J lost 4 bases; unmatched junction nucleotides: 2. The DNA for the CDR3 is TGTGCCAGCAGCCTGACAGGGGGTAATGAAAAACTGTTTTTT. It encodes CASSLTGGNEKLFF.

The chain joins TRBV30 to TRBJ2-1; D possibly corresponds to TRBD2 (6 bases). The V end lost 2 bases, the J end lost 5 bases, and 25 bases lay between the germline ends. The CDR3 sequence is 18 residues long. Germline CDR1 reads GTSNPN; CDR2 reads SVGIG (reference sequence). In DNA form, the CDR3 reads TGTGCCTGGAGTTCCGGGCAACCGCCCCGGGAGAGGAACAATGAGCAGTTCTTC. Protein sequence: CAWSSGQPPRERNNEQFF.

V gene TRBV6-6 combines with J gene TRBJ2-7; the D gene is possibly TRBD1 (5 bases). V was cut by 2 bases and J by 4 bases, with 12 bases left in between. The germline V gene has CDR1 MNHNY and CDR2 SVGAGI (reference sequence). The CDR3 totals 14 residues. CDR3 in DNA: TGTGCCAGCAGTTACATGCAGGGATCTTACGAGCAGTACTTC. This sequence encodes CASSYMQGSYEQYF.

The CDR3 coding sequence is TGTGCCAGCAGCGTAGCTCCAGATAGAGATGGAGGTCCTGAGCAGTTCTTC. Translated: CASSVAPDRDGGPEQFF. V usage is TRBV9 and J usage is TRBJ2-1, with a tentative D call TRBD2 (5 bases). This CDR3 has 17 residues. Between the trimmed V and J ends, which lost 0 bases and 9 bases, there was a span of 22 bases. Germline assignment: CDR1 SGDLS and CDR2 YYNGEE.

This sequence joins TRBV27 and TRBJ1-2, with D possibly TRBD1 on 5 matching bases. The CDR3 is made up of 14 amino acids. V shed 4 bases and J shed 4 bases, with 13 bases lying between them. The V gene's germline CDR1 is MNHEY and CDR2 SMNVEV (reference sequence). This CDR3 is CASSSTGRIYGYTF. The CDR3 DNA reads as TGTGCCAGCAGTTCCACAGGACGGATCTATGGCTACACCTTC.

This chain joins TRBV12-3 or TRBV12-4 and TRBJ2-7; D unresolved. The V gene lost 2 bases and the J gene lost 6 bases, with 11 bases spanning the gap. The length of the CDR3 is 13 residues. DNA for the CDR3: TGTGCCAGCAGTTTAATTACGTCGGGCGAGCAGTACTTC. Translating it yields CASSLITSGEQYF.

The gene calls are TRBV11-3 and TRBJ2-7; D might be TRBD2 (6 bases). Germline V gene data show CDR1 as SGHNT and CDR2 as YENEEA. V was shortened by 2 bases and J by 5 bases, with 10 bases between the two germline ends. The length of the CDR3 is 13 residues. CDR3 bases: TGTGCCAGCAGCTTATCGCGGGGACACGAGCAGTACTTC. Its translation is CASSLSRGHEQYF.

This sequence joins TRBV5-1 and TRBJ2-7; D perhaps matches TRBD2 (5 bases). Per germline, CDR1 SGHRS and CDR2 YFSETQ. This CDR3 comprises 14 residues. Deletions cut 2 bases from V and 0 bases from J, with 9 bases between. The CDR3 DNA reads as TGCGCCAGCAGCTTAGAAGCGGTCTCCTACGAGCAGTACTTC. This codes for CASSLEAVSYEQYF.

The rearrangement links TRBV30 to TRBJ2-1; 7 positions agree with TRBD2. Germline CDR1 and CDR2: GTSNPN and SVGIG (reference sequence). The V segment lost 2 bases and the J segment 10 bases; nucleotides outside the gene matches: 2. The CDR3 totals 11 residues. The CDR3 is CAWSSAGEQFF. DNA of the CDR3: TGTGCCTGGAGTTCAGCGGGAGAGCAGTTCTTC.

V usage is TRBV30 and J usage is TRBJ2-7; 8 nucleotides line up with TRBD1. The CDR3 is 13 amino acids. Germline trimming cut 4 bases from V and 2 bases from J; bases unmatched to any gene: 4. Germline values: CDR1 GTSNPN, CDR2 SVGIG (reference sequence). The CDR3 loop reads CAWTRTGTYEQYF. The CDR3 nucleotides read TGTGCCTGGACCCGGACAGGGACCTACGAGCAGTACTTC.

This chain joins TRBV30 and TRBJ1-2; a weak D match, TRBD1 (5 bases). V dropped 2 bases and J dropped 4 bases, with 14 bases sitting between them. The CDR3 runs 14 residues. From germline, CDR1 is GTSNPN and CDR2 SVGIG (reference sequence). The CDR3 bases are TGTGCCTGGAGTACAGACAGAGAACTCTATGGCTACACCTTC. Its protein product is CAWSTDRELYGYTF.